These T cell receptor beta chains were read from a single sample in a study of shared clonotypes between healthy human individuals. Sequenced by immunoSEQ multiplex PCR; TCRdb stores in-frame clones only, minus some. The data contain about 1,900,000 clones, approximately 94% of them singletons. Sequencing was carried out using naive CD8+ T cells sorted from blood. All receptors come from a man aged 18 to 30 in good health. CDR3s include the opening cysteine and the closing phenylalanine or tryptophan. Fields, in order: V gene, J gene, clone size, D gene, CDR3 protein, CDR3 DNA. The D gene is left open where the match is weak. Clone size is stated in some rows and not others, as once, few, many or a class when expanded.

TRBV2	TRBJ2-7	.	.	CASNDSPSYEQYF	TGTGCCAGCAACGACAGTCCTTCCTACGAGCAGTACTTC
TRBV11-2	TRBJ2-1	.	.	CASSLWFGNEQFF	TGTGCCAGCAGCTTATGGTTCGGCAATGAGCAGTTCTTC
TRBV5-1	TRBJ1-1	.	.	CASSLALSTEAFF	TGCGCCAGCAGCTTGGCGCTCTCCACTGAAGCTTTCTTT
TRBV7-9	TRBJ1-5	.	.	CASSHDSYSNQPQHF	TGTGCCAGCAGCCACGACAGCTATAGCAATCAGCCCCAGCATTTT
TRBV29-1	TRBJ2-5	.	.	CSDGGAELQETQYF	TGCAGCGATGGAGGGGCAGAACTACAAGAGACCCAGTACTTC
TRBV30	TRBJ1-2	.	.	CACLGGVEGYTF	TGTGCCTGCTTAGGGGGGGTCGAGGGCTACACCTTC
TRBV27	TRBJ1-2	.	TRBD1	CASGPGTGDGYTF	TGTGCCAGCGGGCCGGGGACAGGGGATGGCTACACCTTC
TRBV4-1	TRBJ2-3	.	TRBD2	CASSQGTSGSETDTQYF	TGCGCCAGCAGCCAAGGGACTAGCGGGAGTGAGACAGATACGCAGTATTTT
TRBV7-2	TRBJ2-2	once	.	CASSLVRDLTGELFF	TGTGCCAGCAGCTTAGTCAGGGATCTCACCGGGGAGCTGTTTTTT
TRBV27	TRBJ1-4	.	TRBD1	CASSLWPPGQGAHEKLFF	TGTGCCAGCAGTTTATGGCCACCGGGACAGGGGGCCCATGAAAAACTGTTTTTT